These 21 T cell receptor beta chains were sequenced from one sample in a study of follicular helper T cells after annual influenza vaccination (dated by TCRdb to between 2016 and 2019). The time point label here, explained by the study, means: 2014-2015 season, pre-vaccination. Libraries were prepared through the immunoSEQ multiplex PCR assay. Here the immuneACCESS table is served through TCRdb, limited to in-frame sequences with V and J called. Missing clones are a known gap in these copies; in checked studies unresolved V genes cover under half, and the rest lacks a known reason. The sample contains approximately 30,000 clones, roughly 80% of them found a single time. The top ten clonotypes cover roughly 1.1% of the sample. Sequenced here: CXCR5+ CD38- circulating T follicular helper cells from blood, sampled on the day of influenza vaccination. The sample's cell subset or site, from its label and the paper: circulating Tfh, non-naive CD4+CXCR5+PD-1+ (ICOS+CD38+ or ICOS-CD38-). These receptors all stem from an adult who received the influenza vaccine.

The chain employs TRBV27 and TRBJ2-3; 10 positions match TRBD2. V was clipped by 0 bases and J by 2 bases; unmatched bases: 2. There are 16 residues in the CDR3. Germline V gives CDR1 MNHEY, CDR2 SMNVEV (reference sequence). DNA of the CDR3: TGTGCCAGCAGTTTATCAGCGGGAGGGGTCACAGATACGCAGTATTTT. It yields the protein CASSLSAGGVTDTQYF.

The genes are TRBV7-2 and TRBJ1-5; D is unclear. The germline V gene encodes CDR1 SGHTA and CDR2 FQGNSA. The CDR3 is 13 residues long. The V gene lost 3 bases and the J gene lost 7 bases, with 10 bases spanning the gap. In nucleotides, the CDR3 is TGTGCCAGCAGCTTTGACACCAGACAGCCCCAGCATTTT. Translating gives CASSFDTRQPQHF. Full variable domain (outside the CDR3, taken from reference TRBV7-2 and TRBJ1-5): GAGVSQSPSNKVTEKGKDVELRCDPISGHTALYWYRQSLGQGLEFLIYFQGNSAPDKSGLPSDRFSAERTGGSVSTLTIQRTQQEDSAVYLCASSFDTRQPQHFGDGTRLSIL.

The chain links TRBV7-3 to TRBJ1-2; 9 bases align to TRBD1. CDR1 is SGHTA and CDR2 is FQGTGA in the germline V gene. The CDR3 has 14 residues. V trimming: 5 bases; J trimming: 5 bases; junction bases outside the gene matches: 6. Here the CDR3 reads CASSQTGGEYGYTF. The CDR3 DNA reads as TGTGCCAGCAGCCAAACAGGGGGCGAGTATGGCTACACCTTC.

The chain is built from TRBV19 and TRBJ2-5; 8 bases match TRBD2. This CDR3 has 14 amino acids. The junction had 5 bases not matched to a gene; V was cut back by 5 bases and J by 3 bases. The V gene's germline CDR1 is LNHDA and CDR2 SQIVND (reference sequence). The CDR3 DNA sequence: TGTGCCAGTAGTCCCTGGACTAGCAAAGAGACCCAGTACTTC. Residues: CASSPWTSKETQYF.

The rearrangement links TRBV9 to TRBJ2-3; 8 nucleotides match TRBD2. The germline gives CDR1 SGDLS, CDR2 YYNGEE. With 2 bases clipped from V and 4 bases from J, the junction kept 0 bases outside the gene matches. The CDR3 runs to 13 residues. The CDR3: CASSVSGADTQYF. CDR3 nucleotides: TGTGCCAGCAGCGTTAGCGGGGCAGATACGCAGTATTTT.

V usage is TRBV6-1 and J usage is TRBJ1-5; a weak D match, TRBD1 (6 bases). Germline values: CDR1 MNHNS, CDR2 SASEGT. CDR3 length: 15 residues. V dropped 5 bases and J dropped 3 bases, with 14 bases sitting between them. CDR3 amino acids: CASSPVAGANQPQHF. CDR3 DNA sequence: TGTGCCAGCAGTCCTGTCGCAGGGGCCAATCAGCCCCAGCATTTT.

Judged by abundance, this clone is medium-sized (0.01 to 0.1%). Here the CDR3 DNA reads TGTGCCATCAGCGGAGGATCAGGGGGCGGAGAAAAACTGTTTTTT. Translating gives CAISGGSGGGEKLFF. This chain uses TRBV10-3 with TRBJ1-4; the match to TRBD1 covers 8 bases. CDR1 ENHRY and CDR2 SYGVKD come from the germline V gene. This CDR3 comprises 15 residues. The trim removed 6 bases at V and 8 bases at J, leaving 11 bases unmatched.

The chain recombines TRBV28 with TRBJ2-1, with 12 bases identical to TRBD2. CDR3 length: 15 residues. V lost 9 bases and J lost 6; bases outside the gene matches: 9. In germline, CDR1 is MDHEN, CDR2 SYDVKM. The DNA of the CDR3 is TGTGCCAGTCTAGCGGGAGGGCCGAGGGGCAATGAGCAGTTCTTC. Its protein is CASLAGGPRGNEQFF.

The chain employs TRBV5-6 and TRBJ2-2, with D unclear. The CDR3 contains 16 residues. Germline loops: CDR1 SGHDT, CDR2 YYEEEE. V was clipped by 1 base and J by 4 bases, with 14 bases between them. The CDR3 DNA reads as TGTGCCAGCAGCTTGCCCCTCTTGGGCCGCACCGGGGAGCTGTTTTTT. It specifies CASSLPLLGRTGELFF. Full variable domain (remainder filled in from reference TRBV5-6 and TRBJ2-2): DAGVTQSPTHLIKTRGQQVTLRCSPKSGHDTVSWYQQALGQGPQFIFQYYEEEERQRGNFPDRFSGHQFPNYSSELNVNALLLGDSALYLCASSLPLLGRTGELFFGEGSRLTVL.

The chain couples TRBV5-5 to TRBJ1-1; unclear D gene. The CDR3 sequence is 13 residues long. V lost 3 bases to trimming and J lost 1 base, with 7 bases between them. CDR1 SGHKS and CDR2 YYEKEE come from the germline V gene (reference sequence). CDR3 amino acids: CASSYSTNTEAFF. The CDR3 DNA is TGTGCCAGCAGCTACTCAACGAACACTGAAGCTTTCTTT. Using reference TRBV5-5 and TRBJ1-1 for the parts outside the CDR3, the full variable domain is DAGVTQSPTHLIKTRGQQVTLRCSPISGHKSVSWYQQVLGQGPQFIFQYYEKEERGRGNFPDRFSARQFPNYSSELNVNALLLGDSALYLCASSYSTNTEAFFGQGTRLTVV.

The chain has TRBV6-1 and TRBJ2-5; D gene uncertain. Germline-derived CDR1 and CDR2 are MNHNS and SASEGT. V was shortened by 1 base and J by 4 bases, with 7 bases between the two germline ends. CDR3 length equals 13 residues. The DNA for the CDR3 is TGTGCCAGCAGTGAAGAGGAGCGAGAGACCCAGTACTTC. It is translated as CASSEEERETQYF.

This CDR3 reads CASRRSGRAGNEQFF. In DNA, the CDR3 is TGTGCCAGCAGACGAAGCGGGAGGGCCGGGAATGAGCAGTTCTTC. The genes are TRBV11-2 and TRBJ2-1; 10 nucleotides align to TRBD2. Germline CDR1 SGHAT, CDR2 FQNNGV. The CDR3 sequence is 15 residues long. Trimming removed 6 bases from V and 7 bases from J; junction bases left unmatched: 9.

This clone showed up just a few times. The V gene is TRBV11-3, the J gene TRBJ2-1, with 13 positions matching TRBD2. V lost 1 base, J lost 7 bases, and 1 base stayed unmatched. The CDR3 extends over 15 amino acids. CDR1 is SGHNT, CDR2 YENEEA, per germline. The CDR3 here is CASSLGTSGSNEQFF. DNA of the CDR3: TGTGCCAGCAGCTTAGGGACTAGCGGGAGTAATGAGCAGTTCTTC.

This chain's CDR3 is CASSLLVGQQETQYF. CDR3 bases: TGCGCCAGCAGCTTGCTGGTGGGACAGCAAGAGACCCAGTACTTC. The chain carries TRBV5-1 and TRBJ2-5, with TRBD1 identical over 7 bases. V was pared by 1 base and J by 2 bases, with 5 bases of the junction left unmatched. The CDR3 totals 15 residues. Germline V CDR1 and CDR2: SGHRS, YFSETQ.

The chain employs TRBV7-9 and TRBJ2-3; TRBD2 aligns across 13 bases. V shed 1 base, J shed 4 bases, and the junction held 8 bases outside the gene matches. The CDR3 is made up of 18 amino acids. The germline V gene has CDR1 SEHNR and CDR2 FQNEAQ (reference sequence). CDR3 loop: CASSLGVGTSGTADTQYF. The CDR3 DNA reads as TGTGCCAGCAGCTTAGGTGTAGGGACTAGCGGGACGGCAGATACGCAGTATTTT. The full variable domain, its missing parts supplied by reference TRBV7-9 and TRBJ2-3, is DTGVSQNPRHKITKRGQNVTFRCDPISEHNRLYWYRQTLGQGPEFLTYFQNEAQLEKSRLLSDRFSAERPKGSFSTLEIQRTEQGDSAMYLCASSLGVGTSGTADTQYFGPGTRLTVL.

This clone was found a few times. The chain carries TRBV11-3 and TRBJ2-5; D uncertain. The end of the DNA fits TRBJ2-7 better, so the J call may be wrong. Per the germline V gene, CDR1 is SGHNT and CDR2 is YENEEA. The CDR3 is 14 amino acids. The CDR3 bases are TGTGCCAGCAGCTGCCAACTAAACGGCTACGAGCAGTACTTC. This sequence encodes CASSCQLNGYEQYF.

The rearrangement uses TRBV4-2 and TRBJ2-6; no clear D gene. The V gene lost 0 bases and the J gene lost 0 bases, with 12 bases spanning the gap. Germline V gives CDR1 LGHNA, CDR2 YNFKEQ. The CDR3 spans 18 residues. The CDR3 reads CASSQEPAASSGANVLTF. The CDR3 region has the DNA TGTGCCAGCAGCCAAGAGCCGGCAGCGAGCTCTGGGGCCAACGTCCTGACTTTC.

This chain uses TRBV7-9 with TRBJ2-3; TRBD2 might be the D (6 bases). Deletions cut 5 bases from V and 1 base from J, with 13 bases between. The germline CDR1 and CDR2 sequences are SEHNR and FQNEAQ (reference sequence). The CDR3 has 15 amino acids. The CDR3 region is CASSPAGLGTDTQYF. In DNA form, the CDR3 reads TGTGCCAGCAGCCCTGCGGGGTTGGGCACAGATACGCAGTATTTT.

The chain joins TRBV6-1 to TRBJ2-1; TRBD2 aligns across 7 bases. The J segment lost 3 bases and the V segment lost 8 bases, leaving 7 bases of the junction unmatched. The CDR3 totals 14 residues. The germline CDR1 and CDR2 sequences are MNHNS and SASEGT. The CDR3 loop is CASGRGFDYNEQFF. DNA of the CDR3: TGTGCCAGCGGGCGGGGGTTTGACTACAATGAGCAGTTCTTC.

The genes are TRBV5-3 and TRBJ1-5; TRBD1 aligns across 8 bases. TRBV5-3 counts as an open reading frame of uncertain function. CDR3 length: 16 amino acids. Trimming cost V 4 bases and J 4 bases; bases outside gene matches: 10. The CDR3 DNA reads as TGTGCCAGAAGCAAGATTCTGGACAGGGTTAATCAGCCCCAGCATTTT. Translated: CARSKILDRVNQPQHF.

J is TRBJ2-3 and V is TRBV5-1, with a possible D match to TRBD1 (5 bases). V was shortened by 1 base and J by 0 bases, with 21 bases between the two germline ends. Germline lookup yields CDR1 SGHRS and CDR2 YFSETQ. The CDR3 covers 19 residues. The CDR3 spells CASSLSPGHPDTSTDTQYF. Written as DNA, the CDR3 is TGCGCCAGCAGCTTGTCTCCAGGACACCCAGATACTAGCACAGATACGCAGTATTTT.